This T cell receptor beta chain was identified during a study of naive and memory T cell subsets. An equimolar mix of two oligonucleotides served as the beta constant-region primer for TRBC1 and TRBC2. Ligated cDNA was amplified by four rounds of PCR with nested alpha and beta constant-region primers and SP2. An oligonucleotide with the SP2 primer and a 12-nucleotide UMI was ligated to the cDNA 3' end. MiXCR was run by TCRdb on the UMI-ligation and nested PCR reads, yielding one entry per CDR3 protein. This table holds about 150,000 distinct CDR3 sequences, over 20% found once. Points from the study as a whole: Clonotypes here are unpaired alpha or beta chain sequences. Possibly reflecting memory cells re-expressing CD45RA, a few larger clonotypes occurred in naive repertoires, especially CD8. From naive to CM, EM and EMRA, diversity decreased and Gini increased.

A remark on this clonotype: Antigen specificity is unknown.

The CDR3 has 17 residues. Cells stained for CD3, CD4, CD8, CD45RA and CD27 were sorted into four subsets. This TCR derives from a human donor in good health. The sequencing input was naive CD4+ T cells from blood. The chain couples TRBV21-1 to TRBJ1-1. TRBV21-1 is termed a pseudogene. The CDR3 nucleotides read TGTGCCAGCAGCAAACCGTTTCACGGTGCAGAGAACACTGAAGCTTTCTTT. Residues: CASSKPFHGAENTEAFF.